Listed below are T cell receptor beta chains from one sample, sequenced in a study of blood T cell repertoires in COVID-19. Clones were read by immunoSEQ multiplex PCR, and TCRdb kept only the in-frame ones, dropping some. The data contain about 99,000 clones, about 87% of them singletons. Sequences were obtained from peripheral blood. These receptors came from a man aged 50 to 60 with acute or convalescent COVID-19. CDR3s include the opening cysteine and the closing phenylalanine or tryptophan. A D gene is named only where the DNA matches it firmly. Size is stated for part of the rows, as once, few or many counts, or as a class when the clone is expanded.

d_call clone_size j_call v_call cdr3_aa cdr3_nt
. few TRBJ2-2 TRBV7-7 CASSLDSPNTGELFF TGTGCCAGCAGCTTGGACAGCCCGAACACCGGGGAGCTGTTTTTT
. once TRBJ2-3 TRBV2 CASSDPGGESDTQYF TGTGCCAGCAGTGATCCAGGAGGGGAATCAGATACGCAGTATTTT
TRBD2 . TRBJ2-5 TRBV2 CASGPGLAAQETQYF TGTGCCAGCGGACCCGGACTAGCGGCCCAAGAGACCCAGTACTTC
. . TRBJ1-1 TRBV5-1 CASSEQSANTEAFF TGCGCCAGCAGCGAACAGAGTGCTAACACTGAAGCTTTCTTT
. few TRBJ1-3 TRBV6-4 CASRPSGGPGNTIYF TGTGCCAGCAGACCCTCCGGGGGGCCGGGAAACACCATATATTTT
. . TRBJ1-5 TRBV12-3/TRBV12-4 CASSVYSNQPQHF TGTGCCAGCAGTGTATATAGCAATCAGCCCCAGCATTTT
. . TRBJ1-2 TRBV7-9 CASSLWGGVDNYGYTF TGTGCCAGCAGCCTTTGGGGAGGCGTCGATAACTATGGCTACACCTTC
TRBD2 . TRBJ2-5 TRBV5-1 CASTPRLAEDQETQYF TGCGCCAGCACCCCACGACTAGCGGAGGATCAAGAGACCCAGTACTTC
. . TRBJ1-5 TRBV24-1 CATSDSWQGGNQPQHF TGTGCCACCAGTGATTCTTGGCAGGGTGGCAATCAGCCCCAGCATTTT
TRBD1 . TRBJ1-2 TRBV28 CASSSQGADYGYTF TGTGCCAGCAGTTCTCAGGGGGCGGACTATGGCTACACCTTC